The clone carrying this T cell receptor beta chain was seen once. The germline gives CDR1 SQVTM, CDR2 ANQGSEA. The CDR3 runs to 12 residues. V gave up 5 bases and J gave up 6 bases; unmatched junction bases: 6. The data were taken from a study of blood T cell repertoires in COVID-19. For the study at large: Collection of acute and convalescent COVID-19 samples took place in the United States, Italy and Spain. Sources were T cells, B-cell-depleted T cells, or PBMCs; the material itself was cDNA or gDNA.

Methods used by the authors: Estimates of nucleated cell counts were drawn from the amplification of reference gene primers. Sequencing used immunoSEQ multiplex PCR; TCRdb keeps in-frame clones, though not all of them. The V and J calls and the clone size are those of that table, but D and trimming were determined from the DNA. The data hold approximately 220,000 clones, with around 80% observed a single time. The sample consisted of peripheral blood. This TCR was recovered from a woman aged 50 to 60 with acute or convalescent COVID-19. The chain combines TRBV29-1 with TRBJ1-2; 7 nucleotides agree with TRBD1. CDR3 DNA sequence: TGCAGCGTTTCGGAGCAGGGGGATGGCTACACCTTC. Translated: CSVSEQGDGYTF.